This TCR beta chain was identified in a study of blood T cells in healthy people across ages. Study observations and caveats: Per-million-T-cell TCR beta diversity fell roughly linearly with age.

Using a J-beta primer mix together with a sample-barcoded 5' primer, a second PCR was run for roughly 6 to 11 cycles. TCRdb fed the 5' RACE reads into MiXCR, producing one record per CDR3 protein. The sample holds 1,800,000 or so distinct CDR3 sequences, 39% seen once. This clonotype was detected many times. Antigen unknown. The junction shows a germline mismatch at one end, possibly a read error. Donor samples were obtained from healthy Caucasian individuals from Russia, aged about 6 to 100. Every donor provided 8.5 to 10 milliliters of peripheral blood. The total RNA that was extracted per sample amounted to at least 5 micrograms. The CDR3 has 15 residues.

The V gene is TRBV12-3 or TRBV12-4, the J gene TRBJ1-5; D unresolved. This clonotype was obtained from a human donor in good health. The specimen was blood. This CDR3 reads CASSFSGNSNQPQHF. In nucleotides, the CDR3 is TGCGCCAGCAGCTTTTCGGGAAATAGCAATCAGCCCCAGCATTTT.